The clone carrying this T cell receptor (beta chain) was picked up many times. Antigen: not known. The data derive from a study of T-cell reconstitution after alpha-beta-depleted transplantation in children. Study-wide results and limits: Alpha-beta T cells about two months after transplant reportedly derived from several hundred expanded graft clones. When one year had passed after transplant, most T-cell counts and diversity came from newly produced T cells. Surviving recipient T cells and thymic progenitors underlay high day-60 TCRbeta diversity in some patients.

Unique molecular identifiers were used in preparing the TCRbeta library. TCRdb re-derived calls from the PCR reads in MiXCR, one entry per CDR3 protein. The sample records around 300,000 distinct CDR3 sequences, 7.5% to 9% being singletons. With 10 bases removed from V and 7 bases from J, the gap between germline ends came to 17 bases. The length of the CDR3 is 13 residues. Germline CDR1 reads ENHRY; CDR2 reads SYGVKD. The starting material was peripheral blood, obtained 360 days after TCRalphabeta/CD19-depleted stem cell transplant. This chain links TRBV10-3 with TRBJ1-5, with D possibly TRBD1 on 5 matching bases. This receptor was identified in a female patient aged 2-10 years who had a stem cell transplant for Fanconi anemia, so the T cells may come from the graft donor. The CDR3 loop is CATAGQGIQPQHF. The CDR3 DNA reads TGTGCCACCGCCGGGCAGGGTATACAGCCCCAGCATTTT.